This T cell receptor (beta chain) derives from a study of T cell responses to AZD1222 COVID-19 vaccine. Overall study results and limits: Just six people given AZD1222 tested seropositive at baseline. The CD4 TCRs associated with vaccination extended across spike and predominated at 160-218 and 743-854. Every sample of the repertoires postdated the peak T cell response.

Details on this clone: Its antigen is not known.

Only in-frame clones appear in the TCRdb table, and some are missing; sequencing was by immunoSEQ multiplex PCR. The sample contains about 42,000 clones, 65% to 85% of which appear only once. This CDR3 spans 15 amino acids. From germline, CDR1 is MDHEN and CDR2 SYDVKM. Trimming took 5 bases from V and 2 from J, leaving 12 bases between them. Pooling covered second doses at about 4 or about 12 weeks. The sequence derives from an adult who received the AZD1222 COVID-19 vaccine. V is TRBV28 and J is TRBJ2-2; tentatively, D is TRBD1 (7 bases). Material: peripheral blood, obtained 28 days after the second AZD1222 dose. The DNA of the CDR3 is TGTGCCAGCAGTCCCCAGGGGGGAAACACCGGGGAGCTGTTTTTT. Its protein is CASSPQGGNTGELFF.